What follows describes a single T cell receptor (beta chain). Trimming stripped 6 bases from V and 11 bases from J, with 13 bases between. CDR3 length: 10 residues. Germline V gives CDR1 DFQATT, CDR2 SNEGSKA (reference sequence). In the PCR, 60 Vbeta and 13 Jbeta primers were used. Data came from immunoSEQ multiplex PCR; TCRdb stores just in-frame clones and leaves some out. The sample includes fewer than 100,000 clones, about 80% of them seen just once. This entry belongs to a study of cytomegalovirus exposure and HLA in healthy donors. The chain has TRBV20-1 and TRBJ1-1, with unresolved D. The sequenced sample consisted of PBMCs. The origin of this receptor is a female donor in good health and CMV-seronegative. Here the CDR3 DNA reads TGCAGTGCAATAGACATTGGTGCTTTCTTT. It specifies CSAIDIGAFF.